The clone carrying this T cell receptor (beta chain) was observed a handful of times. Its antigen is undetermined. The authors ran a second PCR of about 7 to 12 cycles using a sample-barcoded 5' primer and a J-beta primer mix. TCRdb fed the 5' RACE reads into MiXCR, producing one record per CDR3 protein. The sample includes some 850,000 distinct CDR3 sequences, more than 25% of them seen just once. It was approximately 10 milliliters of peripheral blood that were drawn from each donor. The record originates from a study of blood T cells in healthy people across ages. The study's findings and limits: There was no known CMV status for donors, so expanded clonotype changes were possibly confounded.

This CDR3 region has 17 residues. Germline CDR1 and CDR2: MDHEN and SYDVKM. These data also formed part of another study, on T cells of mothers and their children. This second study says: Researchers report slightly higher, though non-significant, overlap in related mother-child pairs than in unrelated pairs.

The TCR originated in a boy between 10 and 17 years old in good health. The sequenced sample consisted of blood. J is TRBJ2-1 and V is TRBV28; D ambiguous. The better agreement between TRBJ2-7 and the DNA end casts doubt on the J call. The CDR3: CASRRRLPSSARYEQYF. CDR3 bases: TGTGCCAGCAGGCGACGGCTTCCCTCCTCGGCTAGGTACGAGCAGTACTTC.